A selection of T cell receptor beta chains follows, all from one sample in a study of T-cell reconstitution after alpha-beta-depleted transplantation in children. TCRdb recomputed calls from the PCR reads with MiXCR, one row per CDR3 protein. The sample holds approximately 400,000 distinct CDR3 sequences, roughly 15% seen once. This specimen was PBMCs, mostly from graft donor cells, taken 360 days after TCRalphabeta/CD19-depleted stem cell transplant. These receptors were taken from a boy less than two years old who had a stem cell transplant for Wiskott-Aldrich syndrome, so the T cells may come from the graft donor. The CDR3 runs from the conserved cysteine through the conserved F or W. A D gene is named only where the DNA matches it firmly. Size is stated for part of the rows, as once, few or many counts, or as a class when the clone is expanded.

size: -
D: -
V: TRBV10-3
J: TRBJ2-7
DNA: TGTGCCATCAGTGCTTACAGGGACGAGCAGTACTTC
CDR3: CAISAYRDEQYF

size: -
D: TRBD1
V: TRBV7-2
J: TRBJ2-7
DNA: TGTGCCAGCAGCACCCAACAGGGGAGCGACGAGCAGTACTTC
CDR3: CASSTQQGSDEQYF

size: -
D: -
V: TRBV20-1
J: TRBJ2-2
DNA: TGCAGTGCTAGAGATCTGACCGGGGAGCTGTTTTTT
CDR3: CSARDLTGELFF

size: few
D: -
V: TRBV28
J: TRBJ2-6
DNA: TGTGCCAGCAGTTCAAGTCTGGGGGTTGGGGTCTTTGGGGCCAACGTCCTGACTTTC
CDR3: CASSSSLGVGVFGANVLTF

size: -
D: -
V: TRBV30
J: TRBJ2-3
DNA: TGTGCCTGGAGTCTCCGAATGGCAGGGATCTCCACAGATACGCAGTATTTT
CDR3: CAWSLRMAGISTDTQYF

size: few
D: TRBD1
V: TRBV7-2
J: TRBJ2-4
DNA: TGTGCCAGCAGCTTGGGACAGGGATACATTCAGTACTTC
CDR3: CASSLGQGYIQYF

size: -
D: -
V: TRBV5-1
J: TRBJ2-5
DNA: TGCGCCAGCAGCTTGGGGTGGCGAGTACCACAAGAGACCCAGTACTTC
CDR3: CASSLGWRVPQETQYF

size: -
D: TRBD1
V: TRBV20-1
J: TRBJ2-3
DNA: TGCAGTGCAAGGGGGCGGGCCGCAGATACGCAGTATTTT
CDR3: CSARGRAADTQYF

size: -
D: TRBD2
V: TRBV6-5
J: TRBJ2-1
DNA: TGTGCCAGCAGTTACGGGACTAGTCGCTACAATGAGCAGTTCTTC
CDR3: CASSYGTSRYNEQFF

size: -
D: -
V: TRBV20-1
J: TRBJ2-2
DNA: TGCAGTGCTAGCTGGGGACTGCGCACCGGGGAGCTGTTTTTT
CDR3: CSASWGLRTGELFF

size: -
D: -
V: TRBV2
J: TRBJ2-3
DNA: TGTGCCAGCAGTGGTCATACGCAGTATTTT
CDR3: CASSGHTQYF

size: many
D: -
V: TRBV6-5
J: TRBJ2-4
DNA: TGTGCCACCACAAGTCTAGCCAAAAACATTCAGTACTTC
CDR3: CATTSLAKNIQYF

size: -
D: TRBD1
V: TRBV7-8
J: TRBJ1-4
DNA: TGTGCCAGCAGCTTAACAGGAGGGACAGAAGAAAAACTGTTTTTT
CDR3: CASSLTGGTEEKLFF

size: few
D: TRBD2
V: TRBV7-9
J: TRBJ2-2
DNA: TGTGCCAGCGGGACTAGCGGGACTGGCGGGGAGCTGTTTTTT
CDR3: CASGTSGTGGELFF

size: -
D: -
V: TRBV29-1
J: TRBJ1-5
DNA: TGCAGCGTACTAGAAACGGGACAGCCCCAGCATTTT
CDR3: CSVLETGQPQHF

size: many
D: TRBD2
V: TRBV7-9
J: TRBJ2-1
DNA: TGTGCCAGCAGTGGACTAGCGGGGTGGGCTTACAATGAGCAGTTCTTC
CDR3: CASSGLAGWAYNEQFF

size: -
D: -
V: TRBV6-2/TRBV6-3
J: TRBJ2-7
DNA: TGTGCCAGCAGTCCCACCGGGACATCTAGGTGGACTAGGGCCTACGAGCAGTACTTC
CDR3: CASSPTGTSRWTRAYEQYF

size: few
D: -
V: TRBV5-1
J: TRBJ1-1
DNA: TGCGCCAGCAGGGACAGCCCAATGAACACTGAAGCTTTCTTT
CDR3: CASRDSPMNTEAFF

size: -
D: -
V: TRBV5-1
J: TRBJ2-2
DNA: TGCGCCAGCAGAGAGGGCGCAGCTTTCGGCGGGGAGCTGTTTTTT
CDR3: CASREGAAFGGELFF